Following are 26 T cell receptor beta chains from one sample sequenced in a study of blood T cell repertoires in COVID-19. TCRdb's copy holds only in-frame clones and misses some; the assay was immunoSEQ multiplex PCR. Among roughly 70,000 clones, around 88% were seen once, and the ten largest hold approximately 19%. Sequencing was done on a sample of peripheral blood. Receptor source: a woman aged 80 or over with acute or convalescent COVID-19.

This CDR3 is CASSYSLQGYEQYF. DNA of the CDR3: TGTGCCAGCAGTTACTCCCTACAGGGTTACGAGCAGTACTTC. This chain connects TRBV6-2 or TRBV6-3 to TRBJ2-7; a possible D gene is TRBD1 (6 bases). In germline, CDR1 is MNHEY, CDR2 SVGEGT. Trimming removed 0 bases from V and 4 bases from J, with 10 bases in between. The CDR3 runs 14 residues.

The chain couples TRBV19 to TRBJ2-3; maybe TRBD2 (5 bases). Deletions cut 6 bases from V and 1 base from J, with 14 bases between. Per the germline V gene, CDR1 is LNHDA and CDR2 is SQIVND (reference sequence). CDR3 length: 15 residues. The DNA for the CDR3 is TGTGCCAGTAGCATGGGTGGGAGTGGCACAGATACGCAGTATTTT. Translation: CASSMGGSGTDTQYF.

V gene TRBV2 combines with J gene TRBJ1-3, with 7 bases that match TRBD1. The V gene's germline CDR1 is SNHLY and CDR2 FYNNEI. With V trimmed by 6 bases and J by 2 bases, 1 base remained unmatched. This CDR3 contains 13 residues. CDR3 region: CASRGTAGNTIYF. The DNA for the CDR3 is TGTGCCAGCAGGGGGACAGCTGGAAACACCATATATTTT.

This clone was recorded only once. This rearrangement joins TRBV3-1 (or the pseudogene TRBV3-2) to TRBJ2-1; 8 positions match TRBD2. The CDR3 contains 15 residues. CDR1 is LGHDT, CDR2 YNNKEL, per germline (reference sequence). V was pared by 2 bases and J by 7 bases, with 7 bases of the junction left unmatched. The CDR3 DNA is TGTGCCAGCAGCCAACGGGGGGGGGCCCCTAATGAGCAGTTCTTC. Amino acid sequence: CASSQRGGAPNEQFF.

The chain employs TRBV27 and TRBJ2-5, with 12 bases identical to TRBD2. Per germline, CDR1 MNHEY and CDR2 SMNVEV (reference sequence). This CDR3 region has 14 residues. V lost 5 bases and J lost 4; bases outside the gene matches: 2. CDR3 coding DNA: TGTGCCAGCAGTCTAGCGGGAGGGGTAGAGACCCAGTACTTC. It specifies CASSLAGGVETQYF.

In its sample, this clone was seen once. The chain carries TRBV4-2 and TRBJ2-4; perhaps TRBD2 as D (6 bases). The germline CDR1 and CDR2 sequences are LGHNA and YNFKEQ. The CDR3 runs to 18 residues. With 4 bases removed from V and 2 bases from J, the gap between germline ends came to 21 bases. CDR3 coding DNA: TGTGCCAGCAGCCTTCTAACGGGCGGGGCGAGATCCAAAAACATTCAGTACTTC. It yields the protein CASSLLTGGARSKNIQYF.

This chain uses TRBV5-1 with TRBJ2-3, with TRBD1 matching 9 bases. Germline V gene data show CDR1 as SGHRS and CDR2 as YFSETQ. This CDR3 has 14 residues. The V and J ends lost 4 bases and 5 bases, in that order; junction bases with no gene match: 5. CDR3 sequence: CASSEQGAKDTQYF. The CDR3 DNA follows: TGCGCCAGCAGCGAACAGGGGGCCAAAGATACGCAGTATTTT.

The chain joins TRBV5-1 to TRBJ1-4, with D perhaps TRBD1 (5 bases). Germline CDR1 reads SGHRS; CDR2 reads YFSETQ. This CDR3 spans 15 amino acids. V was shortened by 2 bases and J by 1 base, with 9 bases between the two germline ends. The CDR3, as DNA: TGCGCCAGCAGCTTAACCGACAGAACTAATGAAAAACTGTTTTTT. Protein sequence: CASSLTDRTNEKLFF. Drawing the rest from reference TRBV5-1 and TRBJ1-4, the complete variable domain is KAGVTQTPRYLIKTRGQQVTLSCSPISGHRSVSWYQQTPGQGLQFLFEYFSETQRNKGNFPGRFSGRQFSNSRSEMNVSTLELGDSALYLCASSLTDRTNEKLFFGSGTQLSVL.

This clone was recorded once. The CDR3 coding sequence is TGTGCCATCAGTGGACCGGAACTATACAATGAGCAGTTCTTC. Protein: CAISGPELYNEQFF. The chain links TRBV10-3 to TRBJ2-1; no clear D gene. This CDR3 contains 14 residues. Germline CDR1 reads ENHRY; CDR2 reads SYGVKD. The V end was cut by 4 bases, the J end by 4 bases, with 11 bases between.

This chain uses TRBV19 with TRBJ1-5, with 7 bases matching TRBD1. Per the germline V gene, CDR1 is LNHDA and CDR2 is SQIVND (reference sequence). V was pared by 7 bases and J by 4 bases, with 4 bases of the junction left unmatched. This CDR3 is 13 amino acids long. CDR3 in amino acids: CASNQQGNQPQHF. The CDR3 coding sequence is TGTGCCAGTAACCAACAGGGGAATCAGCCCCAGCATTTT.

This clone was detected a few times. CDR3 protein: CASSPGASGMGTDTQYF. CDR3 bases: TGTGCCAGCAGTCCCGGGGCCAGCGGGATGGGCACAGATACGCAGTATTTT. The chain carries TRBV6-6 and TRBJ2-3; 7 bases line up with TRBD2. This CDR3 is 17 amino acids long. Germline values: CDR1 MNHNY, CDR2 SVGAGI (reference sequence). The ends lost 5 bases at V and 1 base at J; junction bases unmatched: 12.

The rearrangement uses TRBV19 and TRBJ2-1; TRBD1 matches at 11 bases. The CDR3 covers 16 residues. Germline V lookup: CDR1 LNHDA, CDR2 SQIVND (reference sequence). V shed 3 bases, J shed 10 bases, and the junction held 11 bases outside the gene matches. The CDR3: CASSIEAGTGGQEQFF. CDR3 bases: TGTGCCAGTAGTATCGAAGCCGGGACAGGGGGTCAGGAGCAGTTCTTC.

This clone was seen a handful of times. The rearrangement joins TRBV6-5 to TRBJ1-2; TRBD1 is a possible D gene (6 bases). Germline V gene lookup returns CDR1 MNHEY and CDR2 SVGAGI. The germline V and J ends were trimmed by 5 bases and 2 bases, with 12 bases remaining between them. The CDR3 consists of 14 residues. In DNA, the CDR3 is TGTGCCAGCAGTCAACGACAGGCCAACTATGGCTACACCTTC. Translation: CASSQRQANYGYTF.

This clone is a singleton in its sample. The chain joins TRBV2 to TRBJ2-7; 9 bases agree with TRBD1. This CDR3 comprises 13 residues. V shed 5 bases, J shed 6 bases, and the junction held 5 bases outside the gene matches. The germline V gene encodes CDR1 SNHLY and CDR2 FYNNEI. The CDR3 protein is CASSRDRVGEQYF. Here the CDR3 DNA reads TGTGCCAGCAGTAGGGACAGGGTGGGCGAGCAGTACTTC.

The chain combines TRBV28 with TRBJ2-7, with 11 positions matching TRBD2. Trimming took 8 bases from V and 7 from J; bases not matched to a gene: 4. Germline V lookup: CDR1 MDHEN, CDR2 SYDVKM. The CDR3 covers 12 residues. The CDR3 nucleotides read TGTGCCAGCCTTAGCGGGGGGGCGGAGCAGTACTTC. Protein product: CASLSGGAEQYF.

This clone was seen only once. V is TRBV28 and J is TRBJ1-6; D is unresolved. V was cut by 3 bases and J by 9 bases, with 21 bases left in between. The CDR3 runs 17 residues. CDR1 and CDR2 (germline): MDHEN, SYDVKM. CDR3 coding DNA: TGTGCCAGCAGTTTTATAGCTCCGTCGAATTCTGGTTCACCCCTCCACTTT. Its protein product is CASSFIAPSNSGSPLHF.

This chain uses TRBV28 with TRBJ1-5, with TRBD1 identical over 7 bases. The CDR3 runs to 13 residues. The germline CDR1 and CDR2 sequences are MDHEN and SYDVKM. The J segment lost 7 bases and the V segment lost 8 bases, leaving 8 bases of the junction unmatched. DNA of the CDR3: TGTGCCAGCGTGGACAGGCCTAGACAGCCCCAGCATTTT. Residues: CASVDRPRQPQHF.

The chain is built from TRBV19 and TRBJ1-5; 12 positions match TRBD1. The CDR3 has 17 residues. V was pared by 8 bases and J by 0 bases, with 8 bases of the junction left unmatched. Germline V gene sequence: CDR1 LNHDA, CDR2 SQIVND (reference sequence). CDR3 sequence reads: CASRGTGGRYSNQPQHF. In DNA form, the CDR3 reads TGTGCCAGTCGGGGGACAGGGGGCCGATATAGCAATCAGCCCCAGCATTTT.

In the case of this clone: One end of the junction fails to match germline, which may point to a read error. For the CDR3, the DNA is TGCAGCGTCGGGACAGGGGGGACTGTAGCTTTCTTT. Encoded protein: CSVGTGGTVAFF. This chain links TRBV29-1 with TRBJ1-1, with TRBD1 matching over 11 bases. The CDR3 spans 12 residues. Looked up from germline, CDR1 is SQVTM and CDR2 is ANQGSEA.

V usage is TRBV28 and J usage is TRBJ1-4; no clear D gene. Trimming took 6 bases from V and 1 from J, leaving 6 bases between them. The CDR3 loop spans 13 amino acids. The germline CDR1 and CDR2 sequences are MDHEN and SYDVKM. The chain's CDR3 is CASSPLTNEKLFF. CDR3 in DNA: TGTGCCAGCAGCCCCCTAACTAATGAAAAACTGTTTTTT.

This sequence joins TRBV6-5 and TRBJ1-2; D call uncertain. Germline assignment: CDR1 MNHEY and CDR2 SVGAGI. This CDR3 spans 15 amino acids. V was trimmed by 0 bases and J by 1 base, leaving 9 bases between them. The CDR3: CASSYSHGINYGYTF. CDR3 DNA sequence: TGTGCCAGCAGTTACTCGCACGGGATTAACTATGGCTACACCTTC.

The chain recombines TRBV7-9 with TRBJ2-5; TRBD1 is a possible D gene (6 bases). The CDR3 is 15 residues long. Germline-derived CDR1 and CDR2 are SEHNR and FQNEAQ (reference sequence). Between the trimmed V and J ends, which lost 1 base and 3 bases, there was a span of 12 bases. This chain's CDR3 is CASSLGGGPEETQYF. Written as DNA, the CDR3 is TGTGCCAGCAGCTTAGGAGGGGGTCCCGAAGAGACCCAGTACTTC.

This clone has just one count. The chain is built from TRBV4-1 and TRBJ2-2, with 12 bases aligning to TRBD2. CDR1 and CDR2 (germline): MGHRA, YSYEKL. Trimming removed 4 bases from V and 7 bases from J; junction bases left unmatched: 13. CDR3 length equals 18 residues. The CDR3 DNA is TGCGCCAGCAGCCCTCGACTAGCGGGAGATATTGGTGGCGGGGAGCTGTTTTTT. It yields the protein CASSPRLAGDIGGGELFF.

The V call is TRBV5-1, the J call TRBJ2-7; a weak D match, TRBD1 (6 bases). V lost 7 bases to trimming and J lost 3 bases, with 17 bases between them. The CDR3 loop spans 14 amino acids. From germline, CDR1 is SGHRS and CDR2 YFSETQ. CDR3 coding DNA: TGCGCCAGCCGCCCCGGGACAACAAACTACGAGCAGTACTTC. Amino acid sequence: CASRPGTTNYEQYF.

The chain carries TRBV28 and TRBJ2-2; 7 bases are a match to TRBD2. The CDR3 consists of 13 residues. Losses at the gene ends were 8 bases for V and 0 bases for J; bases not matched to a gene: 0. Per germline, CDR1 MDHEN and CDR2 SYDVKM. The CDR3 loop reads CASRGANTGELFF. The CDR3, as DNA: TGTGCCAGCCGGGGGGCGAACACCGGGGAGCTGTTTTTT.

The chain recombines TRBV3-1 (or the pseudogene TRBV3-2) with TRBJ1-2; 9 positions match TRBD1. The V and J ends lost 4 bases and 8 bases, in that order; junction bases with no gene match: 8. There are 14 residues in the CDR3. The germline gives CDR1 LGHDT, CDR2 YNNKEL (reference sequence). CDR3 coding DNA: TGTGCCAGCAGCCCTCCAACAGGGGGCTGGGGCTACACCTTC. Protein product: CASSPPTGGWGYTF.